This is a list of T cell receptor beta chains from one sample in a study of OX40 agonist ivuxolimab in advanced cancers. Sequencing used immunoSEQ multiplex PCR; TCRdb keeps in-frame clones, though not all of them. The table lists about 50,000 clones, approximately 91% of them singletons. The source material was CD4+ or CD8+ T cells sorted from blood, sampled in a trial of the OX40 agonist ivuxolimab. All receptors come from an adult with an advanced solid tumor such as melanoma, head and neck, liver or kidney cancer. Both conserved end residues are part of each CDR3. D genes are given only for firm matches. Size is omitted from some rows. Given values are once, few, many or a class for expanded clones.

v_call,j_call,clone_size,d_call,cdr3_nt,cdr3_aa
TRBV19,TRBJ2-7,NA,TRBD2,TGTGCCAGTAGTAGTTCTAGCGGGGGCTCCTACGAGCAGTACTTC,CASSSSSGGSYEQYF
TRBV25-1,TRBJ1-1,once,TRBD1,TGTGCCAGCAGTGAATTCCGCGGGACAGGGGTGAACACTGAAGCTTTCTTT,CASSEFRGTGVNTEAFF
TRBV29-1,TRBJ1-1,once,NA,TGCAGCACGTACTGGGTGAACACTGAAGCTTTCTTT,CSTYWVNTEAFF
TRBV10-1,TRBJ2-5,NA,NA,TGCGCCAGCAGTGAGTCTCCGGGAAAAGAGACCCAGTACTTC,CASSESPGKETQYF
TRBV11-1,TRBJ1-1,NA,NA,TGTGCCAGCAGCTTGGGGGTGGGGAACACTGAAGCTTTCTTT,CASSLGVGNTEAFF
TRBV11-2,TRBJ1-2,NA,NA,TGTGCCAGCAGCTCAGGCGTTGGCTACACCTTC,CASSSGVGYTF
TRBV5-1,TRBJ2-5,NA,NA,TGCGCCAGCAGCTTGAACAGCCAAGAGACCCAGTACTTC,CASSLNSQETQYF
TRBV5-6,TRBJ2-7,NA,TRBD1,TGTGCCAGCAGCTTGGGGACAGGGGGCCCGGGTTACGAGCAGTACTTC,CASSLGTGGPGYEQYF
TRBV9,TRBJ2-3,NA,TRBD2,TGTGCCAGCAGCGTAGATCCAGCGGGGGGCACAACTGATACGCAGTATTTT,CASSVDPAGGTTDTQYF
TRBV7-6,TRBJ2-5,NA,NA,TGTGCCAGCAGCTTAGCCCAGGGCACCCAAGAGACCCAGTACTTC,CASSLAQGTQETQYF
TRBV7-9,TRBJ1-1,NA,NA,TGTGCCAGCACCTCCCTTAGGGCTTTCTTT,CASTSLRAFF
TRBV5-4,TRBJ2-5,NA,NA,TGTGCCAGCAGCTTGGGGACGGCCCAAGAGACCCAGTACTTC,CASSLGTAQETQYF
TRBV5-4,TRBJ2-1,NA,TRBD1,TGTGCCAGCAGCTTGGTTCCCGGACAGGGACGAAATGAGCAGTTCTTC,CASSLVPGQGRNEQFF
TRBV19,TRBJ1-5,NA,TRBD1,TGTGCCAGTAGTCCAGGGACAGGGCTTTTCCCACAGCCCCAGCATTTT,CASSPGTGLFPQPQHF
TRBV5-4,TRBJ1-2,NA,NA,TGTGCCAGCAGCCCAAGGCAGGTCGATGGCTACACCTTC,CASSPRQVDGYTF
TRBV5-4,TRBJ2-7,NA,TRBD1,TGTGCCAGCAGCTTGGGGACAGGGACCTACGAGCAGTACTTC,CASSLGTGTYEQYF
TRBV5-6,TRBJ1-2,NA,NA,TGTGCCAGCAGCTCCGGGACGGCCGGGCCCTATGGCTACACCTTC,CASSSGTAGPYGYTF
TRBV7-3,TRBJ2-1,NA,NA,TGTGCCAGCAGCTTAGAGGGGGGCTCCTACAATGAGCAGTTCTTC,CASSLEGGSYNEQFF
TRBV2,TRBJ1-6,NA,TRBD1,TGTGCCAGCATACGGACAGGGGGGGGATATTCACCCCTCCACTTT,CASIRTGGGYSPLHF
TRBV7-8,TRBJ2-3,NA,NA,TGTGCCAGCAGCTTAGTAGCTGCGGGGAGCGCAGATACGCAGTATTTT,CASSLVAAGSADTQYF
TRBV5-1,TRBJ2-5,NA,TRBD1,TGCGCCAGCAGCTTCTTACACCCGGGACAGGGGAAGAGGCTCCAAGAGACCCAGTACTTC,CASSFLHPGQGKRLQETQYF
TRBV5-1,TRBJ2-5,NA,TRBD2,TGCGCCAGCAGCCAAGGGACTAGCGGGGGTATTTTAGAGACCCAGTACTTC,CASSQGTSGGILETQYF
TRBV7-9,TRBJ2-7,NA,TRBD1,TGTGCCAGCAGCCATAGACAGGGCCACGAGCAGTACTTC,CASSHRQGHEQYF
TRBV4-2,TRBJ2-1,NA,TRBD2,TGTGCCAGCAGCCAAGGACTAGCGGTGATCAATGAGCAGTTCTTC,CASSQGLAVINEQFF
TRBV4-1,TRBJ2-1,NA,NA,TGCGCCAGCAGCCACCTTTCCCCGACAGTTTTGGAGCAGTTCTTC,CASSHLSPTVLEQFF
TRBV19,TRBJ2-2,NA,TRBD1,TGTGCCAGTAGCCACGTTACAGGGGGCGCATTATCCGGGGAGCTGTTTTTT,CASSHVTGGALSGELFF
TRBV27,TRBJ2-2,NA,TRBD2,TGTGCCAGCAGTTTACGGGGGGCCGGGGAGCTGTTTTTT,CASSLRGAGELFF
TRBV9,TRBJ1-1,NA,NA,TGTGCCAGCAGCCCCACGGCGGGGGATTTCGCTGAAGCTTTCTTT,CASSPTAGDFAEAFF
TRBV10-3,TRBJ2-5,NA,TRBD2,TGTGCCAGCAGTGAACTAGCGGGGGGGCAAGAGACCCAGTACTTC,CASSELAGGQETQYF
TRBV6-6,TRBJ1-6,NA,TRBD1,TGTGCCAGTACCGACAGGGCCTTTGATTCACCCCTCCACTTT,CASTDRAFDSPLHF
TRBV30,TRBJ2-1,once,TRBD1,TGTGCCTGGAGTCTACAGGGGGGATCCTACAATGAGCAGTTCTTC,CAWSLQGGSYNEQFF
TRBV5-5,TRBJ2-7,NA,TRBD1,TGTGCCAGCAGCTTATCCGGGACAGTCTCCTACGAGCAGTACTTC,CASSLSGTVSYEQYF
TRBV13,TRBJ1-1,few,NA,TGTGCCAGCAGCTTACTTCCCACTGAAGCTTTCTTT,CASSLLPTEAFF
TRBV11-3,TRBJ2-1,once,NA,TGTGCCAGCAGCTTAGATCGAAGGACAGATGAGCAGTTCTTC,CASSLDRRTDEQFF
TRBV5-8,TRBJ2-3,NA,TRBD2,TGTGCCAGCAGCCGACTAGCGGGGGGAGTAGATACGCAGTATTTT,CASSRLAGGVDTQYF
TRBV5-1,TRBJ2-3,NA,NA,TGCGCCAGCAGCTCTGGCACAGATACGCAGTATTTT,CASSSGTDTQYF
TRBV2,TRBJ2-1,NA,NA,TGTGCCAGCAGTGGGCGAGGGAAGAGCTCCTACAATGAGCAGTTCTTC,CASSGRGKSSYNEQFF
TRBV5-6,TRBJ1-5,NA,NA,TGTGCCAGCAGCTTGGATAGCAATCAGCCCCAGCATTTT,CASSLDSNQPQHF
TRBV5-6,TRBJ2-5,NA,TRBD1,TGTGCCAGCAGCACCTCAGGGACAGGGGGCGGGGAGACCCAGTACTTC,CASSTSGTGGGETQYF
TRBV28,TRBJ2-1,NA,NA,TGTGCCAGCAGTTTGAACCGGGACACCGCCTACAATGAGCAGTTCTTC,CASSLNRDTAYNEQFF
TRBV5-8,TRBJ1-2,NA,NA,TGTGCCAGCAGCTTCCAGGGGAGTTACGCTGGCTACACCTTC,CASSFQGSYAGYTF
TRBV7-8,TRBJ1-5,NA,TRBD1,TGTGCCAGCAGCTTAGGGACAGGACGGCAGCCCCAGCATTTT,CASSLGTGRQPQHF
TRBV18,TRBJ1-6,NA,NA,TGTGCCAGCTCACCGACCCCCCCAGCTAATAATTCACCCCTCCACTTT,CASSPTPPANNSPLHF
TRBV7-9,TRBJ1-3,NA,NA,TGTGCCAGCAGCTTAGTGGGTGGGGGGCGCGGAAACACCATATATTTT,CASSLVGGGRGNTIYF
TRBV30,TRBJ2-3,NA,NA,TGTGCCTGGAGTGCGCCGGCACGAGTTCCAGGCACGCAGTATTTT,CAWSAPARVPGTQYF
TRBV21-1,TRBJ2-1,NA,NA,TGTGCCAGCAGCAAATCGGGGGGAAGCTCCTACAATGAGCAGTTCTTC,CASSKSGGSSYNEQFF
TRBV4-1,TRBJ1-6,NA,NA,TGCGCCAGCAGCCAACCTGGGACTCCGGCCCTCCACTTT,CASSQPGTPALHF
TRBV28,TRBJ2-1,once,NA,TGTGCCAGCAGTTTTTACAGCAGACCATCTCGGGACGTACACAATGAGCAGTTCTTC,CASSFYSRPSRDVHNEQFF
TRBV4-1,TRBJ1-4,NA,TRBD1,TGCGCCAGCAGCCAAGAGGACAGGGCGTATGAAAAACTGTTTTTT,CASSQEDRAYEKLFF
TRBV7-9,TRBJ1-1,NA,TRBD1,TGTGCCAGCCGACAGGGAGGAGGAACTGAAGCTTTCTTT,CASRQGGGTEAFF
TRBV15,TRBJ2-7,NA,TRBD2,TGTGCCACCAGCCACACTAGCGGCGGATACGAGCAGTACTTC,CATSHTSGGYEQYF
TRBV28,TRBJ1-5,NA,NA,TGTGCCAGCCAATGGAGGGGGAATCAGCCCCAGCATTTT,CASQWRGNQPQHF
TRBV27,TRBJ2-1,NA,NA,TGTGCCAGCAGTTTATCGGGGCAGGGGAACAGAAATGAGCAGTTCTTC,CASSLSGQGNRNEQFF
TRBV5-1,TRBJ2-5,NA,TRBD1,TGCGCCAGCAGCGCAGTTACAGGGGACCAAGAGACCCAGTACTTC,CASSAVTGDQETQYF
TRBV5-6,TRBJ2-1,NA,TRBD2,TGTGCCAGCAGCTTAACTAGCGGAGGGAATGAGCAGTTCTTC,CASSLTSGGNEQFF